This T cell receptor beta chain derives from a study of shared clonotypes between healthy human individuals (dated by TCRdb to between 2020 and 2021). With respect to the entire study: A couple of women and a few men aged 18 to 49 years were included in the cohort. For each donor, CD4 naive and CD4 memory were each run on three plates, CD8 naive on two plates, and CD8 memory on one plate. Blood TCR repertoires of five healthy adults were deeply sequenced to estimate repertoire size and the extent of clonotype sharing between individuals. Different laboratories and diverse techniques were used to prepare libraries and sequence TCR repertoires, to increase sequencing depth and limit assay-specific biases. Leukapheresis yielded between about 0.94 and 9.5 billion PBMCs per donor. Here is what the overall study found, with its caveats: Approximately 5% of naive CD4, around 3.5% of naive CD8, approximately 2.2% of memory CD4, and 0.4% of memory CD8 clonotypes were shared across four donors. Naive subsets generally had larger estimated clonotype richness than memory subsets did. Sampling was limited to blood, and TCR repertoires in tissue likely differ from TCR repertoires in blood. Compared with non-shared clonotypes, clonotypes shared by all four sorted-subset donors had higher generation probabilities. Rarefaction of sorted-subset datasets indicated incomplete sequencing despite the large sequencing depth. Based on pairwise subsampling, the degree of clonotype sharing among donors was expected to be affected by sequencing depth. The small number of donors limited the genetic and exposure-history diversity represented.

Donors were healthy HIV-negative adults with no recently reported acute infections or vaccinations. Every donor was a Caucasian adult residing in Nashville, Tennessee, USA. Magnetic negative selection was used to enrich CD4+ T cells, after which naive cells were positively selected on CD45RA and the negative fraction became the memory subset. Blood was obtained by leukapheresis, after which PBMCs were separated by Ficoll-Histopaque density gradient centrifugation and cryopreserved in liquid nitrogen vapor phase. Analytical flow cytometry was used to check the purity and quantity of each magnetically sorted T cell population. From each sorted fraction, genomic DNA was isolated and quantified by UV absorbance on a Nanodrop 2000c. Trimming takes 1 base off V and 8 bases off J; junction bases not matched to a gene: 10. CDR1 is given as LGHNA and CDR2 as YNFKEQ, both from the germline V gene. From its cysteine to its phenylalanine, the CDR3 spans 16 amino acids. Of the read, only the CDR3 DNA is kept; its 48 bases are in frame from base 1.

Comment on this clone: No cognate antigen has been identified for it. The record has no base qualities; no much larger clone is one base away.

Using the deep immunoSEQ assay, TCR CDR3 regions were amplified from genomic DNA by multiplex PCR. For each cell subset, the extracted genomic DNA was distributed evenly across all wells of several immunoSEQ 96-well plates, and each plate served as one replicate. Each replicate PCR for sorted subsets received about 180 ng genomic DNA, equal to some 32,000 T cell genomes. The purified libraries were quantified using a Qubit 3.0 fluorometer, sized with a Bioanalyzer 2100, and then quantified again using the KAPA Library Quantification kit. Every immunoSEQ 96-well plate was sequenced on a separate single-read 150-cycle Illumina NextSeq 550 flow cell. On the study's bioinformatics: Because the immunoSEQ output held only junctional sequences and lacked quality scores, the filtering could not match the filtering applied to full-length reads. Sequences were annotated with PyIR, a Python wrapper for IgBLAST v1.9, and V/J genes and CDR3 were assigned using IMGT germline references. Any read was removed if the V/J assignment was weak (E-value above 1e-6), the CDR3 was missing, or the read contained stop codons, out-of-frame junctions, or ambiguous translated residues. V3J clonotypes were defined as sequences sharing an identical inferred V gene, J gene, and CDR3 amino acid sequence. The percentage overlap between two repertoires was calculated by dividing the number of shared unique clonotypes by the size of the smaller repertoire. Repertoire richness was assessed with RTK rarefaction, the Chao1 estimator, and Recon v2.1 estimates of unobserved clonotypes. Generation probabilities for all TCRbeta clonotypes obtained by the gDNA method from a handful of donors were computed using OLGA. What TCRdb holds here is the immuneACCESS table cut down to in-frame rearrangements. Part of the clones is not present; checked against another copy, under half of the missing clones reflect an unresolved V gene, and the others are unexplained. That table supplies the V and J calls and clone size; D and trimming were determined from the DNA. The sample table shows over 950,000 clones, and approximately 77% are seen once. The ten most abundant clones make up more than 0.85% of the sample.

The V gene is TRBV4-2 and the J gene is TRBJ1-4; 7 central nucleotides agree with TRBD1. The receptor's source is a man between 18 and 29 years old in good health. Some clones in this sample may be carry-over from other donors' samples. Sequencing was performed on memory CD4+ T cells from PBMCs. The cell subset or site label of this sample denotes: CD45RA-negative fraction. The DNA sequence is TGTGCCAGCAGCCAAGGTTACAAACAACAGGGGGAAAAACTGTTTTTT. This encodes CASSQGYKQQGEKLFF.